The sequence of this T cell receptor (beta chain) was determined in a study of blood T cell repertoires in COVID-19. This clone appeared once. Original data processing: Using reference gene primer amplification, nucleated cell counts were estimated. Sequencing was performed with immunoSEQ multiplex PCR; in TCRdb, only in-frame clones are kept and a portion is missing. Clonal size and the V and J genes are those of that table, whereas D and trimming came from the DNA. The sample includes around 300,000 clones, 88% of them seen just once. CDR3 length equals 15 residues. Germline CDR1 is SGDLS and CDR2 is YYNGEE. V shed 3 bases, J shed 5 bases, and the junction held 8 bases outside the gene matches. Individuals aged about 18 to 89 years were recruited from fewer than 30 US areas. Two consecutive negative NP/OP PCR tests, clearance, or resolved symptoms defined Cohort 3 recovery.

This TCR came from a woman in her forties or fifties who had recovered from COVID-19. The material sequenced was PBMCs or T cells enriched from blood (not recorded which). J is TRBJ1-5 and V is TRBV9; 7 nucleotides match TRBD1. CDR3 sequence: CASSAGTEPYQPQHF. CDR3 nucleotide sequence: TGTGCCAGCAGCGCAGGGACAGAACCCTATCAGCCCCAGCATTTT.